The present TCR beta chain was sequenced within a study of blood T cell repertoires in COVID-19. The CDR3 covers 13 residues. The V end was cut by 1 base, the J end by 6 bases, with 10 bases between. This table comes from immunoSEQ multiplex PCR, and its TCRdb copy is limited to in-frame clones, with some not included. The table lists 120,000 or so clones, 86% of them singletons. Specimen: peripheral blood. The TCR sequence derives from a man in his forties with acute or convalescent COVID-19. This chain uses TRBV12-3 or TRBV12-4 with TRBJ2-7; no clear D. CDR3 coding DNA: TGTGCCAGCAGTTTAGGCAGGTTTAGCGAGCAGTACTTC. It encodes CASSLGRFSEQYF.